A selection of T cell receptor beta chains follows, all from one sample in a study of vaccination and CD4 T cells after COVID-19. TCRdb passed the PCR reads through MiXCR, listing each CDR3 protein once. The sample lists 7,000 to 10,000 distinct CDR3 sequences, roughly 19% occurring once. These receptors' targets are unknown. Sequenced material: CD4+ T cells from blood, cultured in vitro, taken after SARS-CoV-2 vaccination. These TCRs come from a human donor who had recovered from COVID-19. Each CDR3 is given with its conserved first and last residue. Fields, in order: J gene, V gene, clone size, D gene, CDR3 DNA, CDR3 protein. The D gene is left open where the match is weak. Size tells how often a clone was seen (once, few, many) or the class of an expanded clone, and some rows leave it out.

J: TRBJ1-1
V: TRBV7-9
size: medium-sized
D: .
DNA: TGTGCCAGCAGCTTGATAGGGAGGGGGGCTGAAGCTTTCTTT
CDR3: CASSLIGRGAEAFF

J: TRBJ2-5
V: TRBV6-5
size: medium-sized
D: .
DNA: TGTGCCAGCAGTTACTCGAGCAGGACAAGTAAAGAGACCCAGTACTTC
CDR3: CASSYSSRTSKETQYF

J: TRBJ1-1
V: TRBV18
size: .
D: .
DNA: TGTGCCAGCTCACCACCGGCAGGGCAGAACACTGAAGCTTTCTTT
CDR3: CASSPPAGQNTEAFF

J: TRBJ2-5
V: TRBV6-1
size: medium-sized
D: TRBD1
DNA: TGTGCCAGCAGGACAGGGAGTCAAGAGACCCAGTACTTC
CDR3: CASRTGSQETQYF

J: TRBJ1-2
V: TRBV28
size: few
D: TRBD1
DNA: TGTGCCAGCAGTTTAAGGGGGCCAAACTATGGCTACACCTTC
CDR3: CASSLRGPNYGYTF

J: TRBJ2-5
V: TRBV12-3/TRBV12-4
size: few
D: TRBD2
DNA: TGTGCCAGCAGTTTAGCGCTAGCGGGAGACCTCCAAGAGACCCAGTACTTC
CDR3: CASSLALAGDLQETQYF

J: TRBJ2-3
V: TRBV4-2
size: medium-sized
D: TRBD2
DNA: TGTGCCAGCAGCCACGGGACTAGCGGGACTAGCACAGATACGCAGTATTTT
CDR3: CASSHGTSGTSTDTQYF

J: TRBJ2-7
V: TRBV20-1
size: .
D: TRBD1
DNA: TGCAGTGCTAGGTTAGGACAGGGGCAACACGAGCAGTACTTC
CDR3: CSARLGQGQHEQYF

J: TRBJ2-4
V: TRBV20-1
size: few
D: .
DNA: TGCAGTGCTAGTAAAGGGCAACTCCTAGCCAAAAACATTCAGTACTTC
CDR3: CSASKGQLLAKNIQYF

J: TRBJ1-2
V: TRBV2
size: few
D: .
DNA: TGTGCCAGCATCGACGGGGCAGGGACGCACTATGGCTACACCTTC
CDR3: CASIDGAGTHYGYTF

J: TRBJ2-2
V: TRBV20-1
size: few
D: .
DNA: TGCAGTGCCCCACAGACTAAGCGTCCCACCGGGGAGCTGTTTTTT
CDR3: CSAPQTKRPTGELFF

J: TRBJ1-1
V: TRBV2
size: .
D: .
DNA: TGTGCCAGCACAGGGGCATTCGGGAACACTGAAGCTTTCTTT
CDR3: CASTGAFGNTEAFF

J: TRBJ2-1
V: TRBV9
size: .
D: TRBD1
DNA: TGTGCCAGCAGCGTTACAGGGGGCTCCTACAATGAGCAGTTCTTC
CDR3: CASSVTGGSYNEQFF

J: TRBJ2-7
V: TRBV27
size: many
D: TRBD2
DNA: TGTGCCAGCAGTCTTCTAGCGGGGGCCTACGAGCAGTACTTC
CDR3: CASSLLAGAYEQYF

J: TRBJ2-7
V: TRBV2
size: few
D: .
DNA: TGTGCCAGCAGTGCGGGGGGCCACTCCTACGAGCAGTACTTC
CDR3: CASSAGGHSYEQYF

J: TRBJ2-2
V: TRBV7-9
size: medium-sized
D: .
DNA: TGTGCCAGCAGCTTACATCCCGGGGAGCTGTTTTTT
CDR3: CASSLHPGELFF

J: TRBJ1-2
V: TRBV4-2
size: few
D: TRBD1
DNA: TGTGCCAGCAGCCAAAATGCCGGGACAGGGGGTGAAGGCTACACCTTC
CDR3: CASSQNAGTGGEGYTF

J: TRBJ1-6
V: TRBV28
size: medium-sized
D: .
DNA: TGTGCCAGCAGTTCCCAGCCTAATTCACCCCTCCACTTT
CDR3: CASSSQPNSPLHF

J: TRBJ2-7
V: TRBV6-5
size: few
D: .
DNA: TGTGCCAGCAGTTCAGGGTGGTCCTACGAGCAGTACTTC
CDR3: CASSSGWSYEQYF

J: TRBJ2-7
V: TRBV5-6
size: .
D: .
DNA: TGTGCCAGCAGCTTTCAGACCAATGCTAGGGCCGACGAGCAGTACTTC
CDR3: CASSFQTNARADEQYF

J: TRBJ2-3
V: TRBV28
size: .
D: .
DNA: TGTGCCAGCAGTGGATGGCAGGCCACAGATACGCAGTATTTT
CDR3: CASSGWQATDTQYF

J: TRBJ1-1
V: TRBV20-1
size: few
D: TRBD1
DNA: TGCAGTGCCCTTCCCGGACAGGGGTTAAAAGCTTTCTTT
CDR3: CSALPGQGLKAFF

J: TRBJ2-7
V: TRBV18
size: .
D: TRBD1
DNA: TGTGCCAGCTCACCCGACAGGGGATCCTACGAGCAGTACTTC
CDR3: CASSPDRGSYEQYF

J: TRBJ2-7
V: TRBV2
size: few
D: .
DNA: TGTGCCAGCACCCCCAGCCCGGGGATCCCCTACGAGCAGTACTTC
CDR3: CASTPSPGIPYEQYF

J: TRBJ1-2
V: TRBV6-2/TRBV6-3
size: .
D: .
DNA: TGTGCCAGCAGTTACTCGGGGGCAGGGGCTTCCGCTAACTATGGCTACACCTTC
CDR3: CASSYSGAGASANYGYTF

J: TRBJ2-7
V: TRBV10-3
size: .
D: .
DNA: TGTGCCATCAATCAACCCGGGGCAGGGGGGTCCTACGAGCAGTACTTC
CDR3: CAINQPGAGGSYEQYF

J: TRBJ1-5
V: TRBV2
size: .
D: TRBD1
DNA: TGTGCCAGCAGTGCACAGGGGGCGAGCAATCAGCCCCAGCATTTT
CDR3: CASSAQGASNQPQHF

J: TRBJ2-2
V: TRBV4-2
size: .
D: TRBD1
DNA: TGTGCCAGCAGCCAAGATTTACAGGGGGCCGGGGAGCTGTTTTTT
CDR3: CASSQDLQGAGELFF

J: TRBJ2-7
V: TRBV30
size: .
D: TRBD1
DNA: TGTGCCTGGAGACCAGGGGGCTTCGAGCAGTACTTC
CDR3: CAWRPGGFEQYF

J: TRBJ2-1
V: TRBV11-3
size: .
D: .
DNA: TGTGCCAGCAGCTTAGTCCGGGACTTGCTCAATGAGCAGTCCTTC
CDR3: CASSLVRDLLNEQSF

J: TRBJ2-3
V: TRBV24-1
size: few
D: .
DNA: TGTGCCACCAGTGGCCGGGACTCTTTACGCACAGATACGCAGTATTTT
CDR3: CATSGRDSLRTDTQYF

J: TRBJ1-3
V: TRBV20-1
size: .
D: .
DNA: TGCAGTGCTCCCGACAGAAAGTCTGGAAACACCATATATTTT
CDR3: CSAPDRKSGNTIYF

J: TRBJ1-2
V: TRBV18
size: .
D: TRBD1
DNA: TGTGCCAGCTCACCACCTCCGGGACAGGGCCAGGGCTACACCTTC
CDR3: CASSPPPGQGQGYTF

J: TRBJ2-7
V: TRBV10-3
size: .
D: TRBD2
DNA: TGTGCCATCGAAGGGGGAACTAGCGGGAGGGGAGAGCAGTACTTC
CDR3: CAIEGGTSGRGEQYF

J: TRBJ2-1
V: TRBV6-5
size: .
D: .
DNA: TGTGCCAGCAGTTACTCGCACGAACCCCGGGGCAATGAGCAGTTCTTC
CDR3: CASSYSHEPRGNEQFF

J: TRBJ2-7
V: TRBV10-3
size: medium-sized
D: TRBD1
DNA: TGTGCCATCAGTGAGTCGCGGACAGGGGGCTACGAGCAGTACTTC
CDR3: CAISESRTGGYEQYF

J: TRBJ1-6
V: TRBV10-2
size: few
D: .
DNA: TGCGCCAGCAGTGAGTCGATGGTCTCAGGGGACTCACCCCTCCACTTT
CDR3: CASSESMVSGDSPLHF

J: TRBJ1-1
V: TRBV2
size: few
D: TRBD1
DNA: TGTGCCAGCAGTGATATATCAGGGGGCACTGAAGCTTTCTTT
CDR3: CASSDISGGTEAFF

J: TRBJ2-1
V: TRBV20-1
size: once
D: TRBD2
DNA: TGCAGCGTCGCAGGACTAGCGGGAGAATATATCGTATACAATGAGCAGTTCTTC
CDR3: CSVAGLAGEYIVYNEQFF

J: TRBJ2-7
V: TRBV10-1
size: medium-sized
D: TRBD1
DNA: TGCGCCAGCAGTGAGTCGACCGGACAGGGCTACGAGCAGTACTTC
CDR3: CASSESTGQGYEQYF

J: TRBJ1-6
V: TRBV20-1
size: medium-sized
D: .
DNA: TGCAGTGCGGGGGTTCTAAATTCACCCCTCCACTTT
CDR3: CSAGVLNSPLHF

J: TRBJ2-7
V: TRBV6-1
size: medium-sized
D: .
DNA: TGTGCCAGCAGCGACAGGTGGAGCTCCTACGAGCAGTACTTC
CDR3: CASSDRWSSYEQYF

J: TRBJ1-5
V: TRBV5-3
size: once
D: .
DNA: TGTGCCAGAAGCCCACCCCACCACGGACAGCTCAATCAGCCCCAGCATTTT
CDR3: CARSPPHHGQLNQPQHF

J: TRBJ2-5
V: TRBV11-3
size: few
D: TRBD2
DNA: TGTGCCAGCAATGCCTGGGGGGGCCAAGAGACCCAGTACTTC
CDR3: CASNAWGGQETQYF

J: TRBJ1-5
V: TRBV28
size: medium-sized
D: .
DNA: TGTGCCAGCAGTTTACACCTCACTAGCAATCAGCCCCAGCATTTT
CDR3: CASSLHLTSNQPQHF

J: TRBJ1-2
V: TRBV20-1
size: .
D: TRBD1
DNA: TGCAGTGCTAGAGTAATTGGTGGGACAGCCCAAAACCCAGGCTACACCTTC
CDR3: CSARVIGGTAQNPGYTF

J: TRBJ2-1
V: TRBV5-1
size: .
D: .
DNA: TGCGCCAGCAGTCTTACCGGGACCCGCTTGCAGTTCTTC
CDR3: CASSLTGTRLQFF